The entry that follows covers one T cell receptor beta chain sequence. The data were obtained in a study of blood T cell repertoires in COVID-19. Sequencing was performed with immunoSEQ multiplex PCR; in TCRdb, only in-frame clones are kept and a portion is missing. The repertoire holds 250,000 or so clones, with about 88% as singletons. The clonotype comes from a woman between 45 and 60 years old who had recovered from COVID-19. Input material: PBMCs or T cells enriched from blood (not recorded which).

CDR3 sequence: CASSYPGQGAYGYTF. The CDR3 region has the DNA TGTGCCAGCAGTTACCCCGGACAGGGGGCCTATGGCTACACCTTC. The rearrangement uses TRBV6-2 or TRBV6-3 and TRBJ1-2; 11 bases match TRBD1. The CDR3 runs to 15 residues. Per germline, CDR1 MNHEY and CDR2 SVGEGT. With 2 bases clipped from V and 4 bases from J, the junction kept 3 bases outside the gene matches.